This TCR beta chain was documented in a study of blood T cell repertoires in COVID-19. Study context: Samples of COVID-19 (acute and convalescent) were obtained from the United States, Italy and Spain. In each case, the material was cDNA or gDNA derived from T cells, B-cell-depleted T cells, or PBMCs.

Per the authors' pipeline: Reference gene primer amplification yielded estimated nucleated cell counts. Clones were sequenced by immunoSEQ multiplex PCR, and TCRdb holds only the in-frame ones, with some missing. V, J and clone size are taken as reported in that table, and D and trimming were inferred from the DNA itself. The sample contains 120,000 to 150,000 clones, approximately 87% of which appear only once. Trimming removed 5 bases from V and 2 bases from J, with 11 bases in between. In germline, CDR1 is MRHNA, CDR2 SNTAGT. CDR3 length: 14 amino acids. The sample taken for sequencing was peripheral blood. The TCR originated in a woman in her fifties or sixties with active or convalescent COVID-19. The rearrangement uses TRBV6-4 and TRBJ2-3, with D possibly TRBD1 on 6 matching bases. The DNA for the CDR3 is TGTGCCAGCAGTCCACAGGGCTACACAGATACGCAGTATTTT. As protein: CASSPQGYTDTQYF.